This TCR beta chain derives from a study of cytomegalovirus exposure and HLA in healthy donors. Study-level findings and limits: Previous analysis showed most TCR beta V segments were productive about 87% or about 30% of the time. Upon later analysis, TCR association rates were observed to vary by HLA locus, being highest for DRB1 and lowest for HLA-C. Presence/absence analyses rested on an assumption that sequencing depth was roughly uniform across donors. Many donors shared some public TCRs, even though most TCR sequences were rare.

In the PCR, 60 Vbeta and 13 Jbeta primers were used. The table came from immunoSEQ multiplex PCR; TCRdb's copy has only in-frame clones and leaves some out. The repertoire has 150,000 to 190,000 clones, around 72% of them found once; the top ten carry over 1.1%. Worth noting for this clone: Its target is unknown.

The CDR3 is 13 residues long. Trimming took 8 bases from V and 6 from J; bases not matched to a gene: 7. In germline, CDR1 is MNHEY, CDR2 SMNVEV (reference sequence). This sequence originates from a young man in good health and CMV-seronegative. V gene TRBV27 combines with J gene TRBJ2-1, with TRBD2 identical over 7 bases. Sequenced material: PBMCs. The CDR3: CASVSGISNEQFF. The CDR3 DNA follows: TGTGCCAGCGTCAGCGGGATTAGCAATGAGCAGTTCTTC.